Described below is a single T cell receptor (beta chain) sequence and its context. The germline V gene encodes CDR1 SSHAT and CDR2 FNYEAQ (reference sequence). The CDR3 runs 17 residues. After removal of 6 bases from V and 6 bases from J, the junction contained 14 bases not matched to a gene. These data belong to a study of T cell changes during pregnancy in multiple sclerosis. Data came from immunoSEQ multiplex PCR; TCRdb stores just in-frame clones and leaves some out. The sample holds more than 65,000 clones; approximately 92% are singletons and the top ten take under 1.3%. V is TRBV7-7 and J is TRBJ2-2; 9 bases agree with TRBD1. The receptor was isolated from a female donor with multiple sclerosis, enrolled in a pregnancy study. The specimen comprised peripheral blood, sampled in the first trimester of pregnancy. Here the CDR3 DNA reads TGTGCCAGCAGTCCGTTTTTAGGGACAGGGATACCCGGGGAGCTGTTTTTT. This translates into CASSPFLGTGIPGELFF.